The 31 T cell receptor beta chains below were found in one sample sequenced in a study of OX40 agonist ivuxolimab in advanced cancers. This table comes from immunoSEQ multiplex PCR, and its TCRdb copy is limited to in-frame clones, with some not included. The top ten hold about 9% of the sample, which has some 86,000 clones, about 90% seen once. This specimen was CD4+ or CD8+ T cells sorted from blood, taken in a trial of the OX40 agonist ivuxolimab. The receptors come from an adult with an advanced solid tumor such as melanoma, head and neck, liver or kidney cancer.

This clone was recorded a few times. The chain recombines TRBV14 with TRBJ2-7; D remains ambiguous. Trimming pared 0 bases from V and 6 bases from J, leaving 6 bases between. This CDR3 has 12 residues. CDR1 is SGHDN and CDR2 is FVKESK in the germline V gene. This CDR3 reads CASSQDPSEQYF. The CDR3 DNA reads TGTGCCAGCAGCCAAGACCCGTCCGAGCAGTACTTC.

The chain has TRBV10-1 and TRBJ2-1; no definite D call. Per the germline V gene, CDR1 is WNHNN and CDR2 is SYGVQD (reference sequence). The CDR3 length is 13 residues. The V and J ends lost 10 bases and 8 bases respectively, with 18 bases between them. As DNA, the CDR3 is TGCGCCACCGCACCGGATATTAAACATGAGCAGTTCTTC. Translated, it gives CATAPDIKHEQFF.

This clone occurred a few times. V usage is TRBV2 and J usage is TRBJ1-5; the D gene is possibly TRBD1 (6 bases). CDR1 is SNHLY and CDR2 is FYNNEI in the germline V gene. Trimming took 7 bases from V and 1 from J, leaving 8 bases between them. The CDR3 totals 13 residues. This CDR3 reads CASTGGSNQPQHF. CDR3 DNA sequence: TGTGCCAGCACGGGGGGCAGCAATCAGCCCCAGCATTTT.

This clone was counted between two and nine times. The chain recombines TRBV27 with TRBJ2-7; maybe TRBD1 (6 bases). The CDR3 runs to 15 residues. Looked up from germline, CDR1 is MNHEY and CDR2 is SMNVEV (reference sequence). V gave up 5 bases and J gave up 4 bases, with 18 bases separating them. The CDR3 reads CASSTNRDTAYEQYF. The DNA for the CDR3 is TGTGCCAGCAGTACCAACCGGGACACGGCGTACGAGCAGTACTTC.

The chain employs TRBV7-3 and TRBJ2-1; 8 nucleotides line up with TRBD1. V gave up 5 bases and J gave up 4 bases; unmatched junction bases: 4. There are 14 residues in the CDR3. Germline-derived CDR1 and CDR2 are SGHTA and FQGTGA. The DNA of the CDR3 is TGTGCCAGCAGCCCGGACAGGGCATACAATGAGCAGTTCTTC. This encodes CASSPDRAYNEQFF. Complete variable domain (other parts from reference TRBV7-3 and TRBJ2-1): GAGVSQTPSNKVTEKGKYVELRCDPISGHTALYWYRQSLGQGPEFLIYFQGTGAADDSGLPNDRFFAVRPEGSVSTLKIQRTERGDSAVYLCASSPDRAYNEQFFGPGTRLTVL.

A few counts support this clone. The V gene is TRBV11-3, the J gene TRBJ2-7; no clear D gene. In germline, CDR1 is SGHNT, CDR2 YENEEA. This CDR3 has 12 amino acids. V lost 5 bases and J 0 bases, leaving 5 bases between the germline ends. CDR3 protein: CASSRSSYEQYF. The DNA for the CDR3 is TGTGCCAGCAGCCGAAGCTCCTACGAGCAGTACTTC. Complete variable domain (other parts from reference TRBV11-3 and TRBJ2-7): EAGVVQSPRYKIIEKKQPVAFWCNPISGHNTLYWYLQNLGQGPELLIRYENEEAVDDSQLPKDRFSAERLKGVDSTLKIQPAELGDSAVYLCASSRSSYEQYFGPGTRLTVT.

The gene calls are TRBV5-6 and TRBJ1-1, with D unresolved. This CDR3 has 14 amino acids. Germline CDR1 is SGHDT and CDR2 is YYEEEE. With 1 base removed from V and 7 bases from J, the gap between germline ends came to 14 bases. DNA for the CDR3: TGTGCCAGCAGCTTGCTCGGCCAGAACCTTGAAGCTTTCTTT. This codes for CASSLLGQNLEAFF.

The chain recombines TRBV9 with TRBJ2-7; 9 positions agree with TRBD2. Germline V gene lookup returns CDR1 SGDLS and CDR2 YYNGEE. Trimming at V came to 0 bases and at J to 6 bases, leaving 4 bases not matched to a gene. The length of the CDR3 is 14 residues. CDR3 residues: CASSVGASGIEQYF. CDR3 bases: TGTGCCAGCAGCGTAGGCGCTAGCGGGATCGAGCAGTACTTC.

This rearrangement joins TRBV6-1 to TRBJ1-4, with no clear D. The CDR3 length is 15 residues. Germline assignment: CDR1 MNHNS and CDR2 SASEGT. V lost 4 bases and J 4 bases, leaving 13 bases between the germline ends. This CDR3 is CASSGTWRGNEKLFF. The CDR3 DNA follows: TGTGCCAGCAGTGGGACCTGGCGGGGTAATGAAAAACTGTTTTTT.

The chain uses TRBV27 and TRBJ2-7, with 10 bases fitting TRBD2. V trimming: 2 bases; J trimming: 3 bases; junction bases outside the gene matches: 4. The length of the CDR3 is 15 residues. Germline CDR1 is MNHEY and CDR2 is SMNVEV (reference sequence). CDR3 sequence (DNA): TGTGCCAGCAGTTTAACACCTAGCGGGAGCTACGAGCAGTACTTC. As protein: CASSLTPSGSYEQYF.

The chain couples TRBV5-4 to TRBJ2-3, with a possible D match to TRBD2 (5 bases). The ends were cut back, 0 bases at V and 2 bases at J, with 10 bases in the middle. The CDR3 is made up of 15 amino acids. Germline V gene data show CDR1 as SGHNT and CDR2 as YYREEE (reference sequence). The CDR3 DNA sequence: TGTGCCAGCAGCTTGGCAGCGGAATACACAGATACGCAGTATTTT. Amino acid sequence: CASSLAAEYTDTQYF.

The V and J genes are TRBV19 and TRBJ2-7; weak D call: TRBD1 (6 bases). Trimming left V 1 base short and J 6 bases short, with 7 bases between. Germline CDR1 reads LNHDA; CDR2 reads SQIVND (reference sequence). There are 12 residues in the CDR3. The CDR3 protein is CASSIVGGEQYF. The CDR3 nucleotides read TGTGCCAGTAGTATAGTAGGGGGCGAGCAGTACTTC.

This chain uses TRBV7-9 with TRBJ2-6; no firm D call. CDR1 and CDR2 (germline): SEHNR, FQNEAQ (reference sequence). Trimming took 1 base from V and 0 from J, leaving 4 bases between them. This CDR3 region has 15 residues. The chain's CDR3 is CASSLVTSGANVLTF. The CDR3 DNA reads as TGTGCCAGCAGCTTAGTAACCTCTGGGGCCAACGTCCTGACTTTC.

The rearrangement joins TRBV6-4 to TRBJ2-2; no clear D gene. Germline values: CDR1 MRHNA, CDR2 SNTAGT. The CDR3 is 13 amino acids. Trimming shortened V by 0 bases and J by 6 bases, and 5 bases separated the two germline ends. The chain's CDR3 is CASSDSEAGELFF. DNA for the CDR3: TGTGCCAGCAGTGACTCTGAAGCCGGGGAGCTGTTTTTT.

The chain couples TRBV7-9 to TRBJ2-5; 9 bases line up with TRBD1. The CDR3 is made up of 16 amino acids. Germline lookup yields CDR1 SEHNR and CDR2 FQNEAQ (reference sequence). V shed 8 bases, J shed 3 bases, and the junction held 13 bases outside the gene matches. CDR3 nucleotide sequence: TGTGCCAGCTTTCTTGGGGGACAGGGAGTGAAAGAGACCCAGTACTTC. Its protein is CASFLGGQGVKETQYF. The full variable domain, completed using reference TRBV7-9 and TRBJ2-5, is DTGVSQNPRHKITKRGQNVTFRCDPISEHNRLYWYRQTLGQGPEFLTYFQNEAQLEKSRLLSDRFSAERPKGSFSTLEIQRTEQGDSAMYLCASFLGGQGVKETQYFGPGTRLLVL.

In its sample, this clone was seen once. The rearrangement joins TRBV9 to TRBJ2-2; maybe TRBD2 (5 bases). Germline V lookup: CDR1 SGDLS, CDR2 YYNGEE. The CDR3 is 15 residues long. V dropped 4 bases and J dropped 7 bases, with 17 bases sitting between them. The CDR3 nucleotides are TGTGCCAGCAGCTCGAGGACTGATACCCGCGGGGAGCTGTTTTTT. Encoded protein: CASSSRTDTRGELFF.

The CDR3 DNA reads TGTGCCAGTGTAAGAGGTAATGAGCAGTTCTTC. It yields the protein CASVRGNEQFF. V usage is TRBV27 and J usage is TRBJ2-1; D is ambiguous. Trimming stripped 9 bases from V and 7 bases from J, with 10 bases between. CDR1 and CDR2 from the germline V gene are MNHEY and SMNVEV (reference sequence). The length of the CDR3 is 11 residues.

The gene calls are TRBV9 and TRBJ2-1; 10 bases map to TRBD1. This CDR3 has 15 residues. CDR1 and CDR2 from the germline V gene are SGDLS and YYNGEE. The J segment lost 7 bases and the V segment lost 3 bases, leaving 7 bases of the junction unmatched. Written as DNA, the CDR3 is TGTGCCAGCAGCGGAGGACGGACAGGGGGGAATGAGCAGTTCTTC. Its protein is CASSGGRTGGNEQFF.

The chain uses TRBV9 and TRBJ2-3; TRBD2 matches at 7 bases. The CDR3 spans 15 residues. CDR1 and CDR2 from the germline V gene are SGDLS and YYNGEE. Germline trimming cut 4 bases from V and 5 bases from J; bases unmatched to any gene: 10. The CDR3 sequence: CASSIRPRGEDTQYF. CDR3 in DNA: TGTGCCAGCAGCATCAGACCCCGGGGGGAAGATACGCAGTATTTT.

V usage is TRBV6-6 and J usage is TRBJ1-6; TRBD1 is a possible D gene (5 bases). Looked up from germline, CDR1 is MNHNY and CDR2 is SVGAGI (reference sequence). Trimming took 1 base from V and 5 from J, leaving 12 bases between them. This CDR3 has 16 amino acids. In DNA form, the CDR3 reads TGTGCCAGCAGTTACTTGGGACGGCGGGATAATTCACCCCTCCACTTT. This translates into CASSYLGRRDNSPLHF.

The CDR3 bases are TGTGCCAGCAGTTACTCGAGGGAAGGCTATGGCTACACCTTC. Encoded protein: CASSYSREGYGYTF. The chain carries TRBV6-5 and TRBJ1-2, with D unresolved. The CDR3 consists of 14 residues. Germline lookup yields CDR1 MNHEY and CDR2 SVGAGI. The V end lost 0 bases, the J end lost 4 bases, and 9 bases lay between the germline ends.

The J gene is TRBJ2-5, the V gene TRBV6-1; 11 bases align to TRBD1. The CDR3 spans 15 residues. The germline V gene encodes CDR1 MNHNS and CDR2 SASEGT. After removal of 11 bases from V and 2 bases from J, the junction contained 10 bases not matched to a gene. The CDR3 region is CASDGGQGGQETQYF. The CDR3 DNA is TGTGCCTCAGACGGGGGACAGGGGGGTCAAGAGACCCAGTACTTC.

The chain uses TRBV2 and TRBJ2-1; no clear D gene. Trimming shortened V by 8 bases and J by 6 bases, and 14 bases separated the two germline ends. The CDR3 extends over 13 amino acids. Germline CDR1 is SNHLY and CDR2 is FYNNEI. CDR3 residues: CASSVGFSNEQFF. The DNA for the CDR3 is TGTGCCAGCTCAGTAGGGTTTTCCAATGAGCAGTTCTTC.

V and J are TRBV6-5 and TRBJ1-3, with D tentatively TRBD1 (5 bases). The CDR3 covers 15 residues. V was pared by 2 bases and J by 4 bases, with 12 bases between. Per germline, CDR1 MNHEY and CDR2 SVGAGI. The CDR3: CASSYGGTRGNTIYF. Here the CDR3 DNA reads TGTGCCAGCAGTTACGGAGGGACCCGAGGAAACACCATATATTTT.

V is TRBV20-1 and J is TRBJ1-4; D is ambiguous. CDR1 DFQATT and CDR2 SNEGSKA come from the germline V gene (reference sequence). The CDR3 sequence is 11 residues long. Trimming removed 5 bases at V and 7 bases at J, with 8 bases between. The CDR3 region is CSAPISEKLFF. DNA for the CDR3: TGCAGTGCTCCTATAAGTGAAAAACTGTTTTTT.

This chain uses TRBV5-1 with TRBJ2-3; TRBD2 aligns across 7 bases. With 2 bases clipped from V and 2 bases from J, the junction kept 5 bases outside the gene matches. The CDR3 is made up of 15 amino acids. CDR1 is SGHRS, CDR2 YFSETQ, per germline. The CDR3 nucleotides read TGCGCCAGCAGCTTTTTGGGGGGGAACACAGATACGCAGTATTTT. Translation gives CASSFLGGNTDTQYF. Complete variable domain (other parts from reference TRBV5-1 and TRBJ2-3): KAGVTQTPRYLIKTRGQQVTLSCSPISGHRSVSWYQQTPGQGLQFLFEYFSETQRNKGNFPGRFSGRQFSNSRSEMNVSTLELGDSALYLCASSFLGGNTDTQYFGPGTRLTVL.

This clone was picked up one time. The rearrangement joins TRBV9 to TRBJ2-7, with TRBD2 matching over 13 bases. The CDR3 totals 15 residues. Germline CDR1 SGDLS, CDR2 YYNGEE. The junction had 4 bases not matched to a gene; V was cut back by 4 bases and J by 3 bases. In DNA, the CDR3 is TGTGCCAGCAGCCCCGGGACTAGCGGGAACTACGAGCAGTACTTC. It translates to CASSPGTSGNYEQYF. Based on the CDR3 plus reference TRBV9 and TRBJ2-7, the full variable domain is DSGVTQTPKHLITATGQRVTLRCSPRSGDLSVYWYQQSLDQGLQFLIQYYNGEERAKGNILERFSAQQFPDLHSELNLSSLELGDSALYFCASSPGTSGNYEQYFGPGTRLTVT.

The chain links TRBV11-3 to TRBJ2-3; D gene ambiguous. Germline lookup yields CDR1 SGHNT and CDR2 YENEEA. The CDR3 extends over 12 amino acids. V was clipped by 4 bases and J by 2 bases, with 4 bases between them. CDR3 DNA sequence: TGTGCCAGCAGCTCGTTCACAGATACGCAGTATTTT. It yields the protein CASSSFTDTQYF.

The rearrangement uses TRBV5-1 and TRBJ2-5; 7 positions match TRBD2. The CDR3 length is 16 residues. From germline, CDR1 is SGHRS and CDR2 YFSETQ. V gave up 4 bases and J gave up 5 bases; unmatched junction bases: 14. The CDR3 coding sequence is TGCGCCAGCAGCCCCCTGACTGGCGGGAGCGGGGAGACCCAGTACTTC. It yields the protein CASSPLTGGSGETQYF.

The chain carries TRBV7-3 and TRBJ1-1; tentatively, D is TRBD1 (5 bases). V shed 1 base and J shed 1 base, with 7 bases lying between them. The CDR3 runs 14 residues. Germline CDR1 is SGHTA and CDR2 is FQGTGA. CDR3 region: CASSLSGGNTEAFF. The CDR3 DNA is TGTGCCAGCAGCTTAAGTGGGGGGAACACTGAAGCTTTCTTT.

The CDR3 DNA sequence: TGTGCCAGCAGTTTATGGGCTAACTATGGCTACACCTTC. Protein product: CASSLWANYGYTF. The chain couples TRBV27 to TRBJ1-2; D is unresolved. Germline CDR1 reads MNHEY; CDR2 reads SMNVEV (reference sequence). V gave up 1 base and J gave up 0 bases, with 3 bases separating them. The CDR3 has 13 residues.